The entry below gives a single T cell receptor (beta chain) sequence along with its context. Only in-frame clones appear in the TCRdb table, and some are missing; sequencing was by immunoSEQ multiplex PCR. The data hold roughly 200,000 clones, with approximately 83% observed a single time. The study recruited people aged roughly 18 to 100 years across roughly 25 US areas. The data stem from a study of blood T cell repertoires in COVID-19. The sample comprised PBMCs or T cells enriched from blood (not recorded which). This TCR came from a woman aged 50 to 60 who had been exposed to COVID-19.

CDR3 protein: CASSPTQTAINEKLFF. DNA for the CDR3: TGTGCCAGCAGCCCTACTCAGACAGCAATTAATGAAAAACTGTTTTTT. The chain recombines TRBV16 with TRBJ1-4, with D possibly matching TRBD1 (5 bases). The germline V and J ends were trimmed by 4 bases and 4 bases, with 16 bases remaining between them. This CDR3 is built from 16 residues. The germline gives CDR1 KGHSY, CDR2 FQNENV.